Below, 4 T cell receptor beta chains from the same sample are listed, as sequenced in a study of cytomegalovirus exposure and HLA in healthy donors. Primers: 60 Vbeta forward and 13 Jbeta reverse. Libraries were prepared by immunoSEQ multiplex PCR; TCRdb keeps only in-frame clonotypes and omits some of them. This sample has roughly 120,000 clones; roughly 70% occur once, and the top ten carry over 6.5%. Sequencing input: PBMCs. These receptors were collected from a man younger than 35 in good health and CMV-seropositive.

This clone was found once. V and J are TRBV5-6 and TRBJ2-5; 13 positions match TRBD2. Germline V gene data show CDR1 as SGHDT and CDR2 as YYEEEE. The CDR3 has 19 amino acids. Unmatched junction bases numbered 13, after V lost 5 bases and J lost 0 bases. The CDR3 DNA follows: TGTGCCAGCAGACCCTGGACTAGCGGGGGCCTAACGTACCAAGAGACCCAGTACTTC. Protein: CASRPWTSGGLTYQETQYF.

The J gene is TRBJ1-2, the V gene TRBV11-2, with TRBD1 matching over 8 bases. This CDR3 is 13 amino acids long. The germline gives CDR1 SGHAT, CDR2 FQNNGV. With V trimmed by 5 bases and J by 8 bases, 7 bases remained unmatched. CDR3 sequence (DNA): TGTGCCAGCAGCCCATGGACAGGGAACGGCTACACCTTC. It is translated as CASSPWTGNGYTF.

This clone came up a few times. The gene calls are TRBV2 and TRBJ2-3; TRBD2 agrees at 8 bases. CDR3 size: 15 residues. CDR1 and CDR2 from the germline V gene are SNHLY and FYNNEI. The V segment lost 6 bases and the J segment 3 bases; nucleotides outside the gene matches: 8. The CDR3 here is CASRQVAGWTDTQYF. The CDR3 DNA is TGTGCCAGCAGGCAAGTAGCGGGATGGACAGATACGCAGTATTTT.

The chain has TRBV11-2 and TRBJ2-3; 8 nucleotides align to TRBD1. Per germline, CDR1 SGHAT and CDR2 FQNNGV. J gave up 2 bases and V 5 bases, and 9 bases lay outside the gene matches. The CDR3 has 16 amino acids. The CDR3 region has the DNA TGTGCCAGCAGCCAACCGGGACAGGCAAACACAGATACGCAGTATTTT. Translated, it gives CASSQPGQANTDTQYF.